The present T cell receptor beta chain was sequenced within a study of T cell changes during pregnancy in multiple sclerosis. Assay used: immunoSEQ multiplex PCR; TCRdb lists only in-frame clones, some missing. The table has tens of thousands of clones, approximately 95% seen once; the top ten hold about 1%. The CDR3 is 16 residues long. Germline CDR1 reads SGHTA; CDR2 reads FQGNSA. The V and J ends lost 0 bases and 7 bases, in that order; junction bases with no gene match: 3. This chain links TRBV7-2 with TRBJ1-4; 12 bases match TRBD1. Sample: peripheral blood, taken in the second trimester of pregnancy. The source is a female donor in good health, enrolled as a control in a pregnancy study. As DNA, the CDR3 is TGTGCCAGCAGCTTAGCAGGGACAGGGGGCGTTGAAAAACTGTTTTTT. It specifies CASSLAGTGGVEKLFF.